This T cell receptor (beta chain) appears in the sequencing data of a study of Ad26.COV2.S vaccination and SARS-CoV-2 variants. Whole-study results and caveats: Ad26.COV2.S recipients had broader spike-specific TCRs (P = 0.0014). For non-spike TCRs, breadth in vaccine recipients resembled that in placebo recipients.

As to this clone: Antigen specificity is unknown.

This sample's treatment: about 20 received Ad26.COV2.S at low or high dose, single or two shots; 5 received placebo; per-sample allocation not given. Repertoires come from day 63 after the first vaccine or placebo injection. Germline V gene sequence: CDR1 LNHDA, CDR2 SQIVND (reference sequence). V lost 1 base to trimming and J lost 0 bases, with 10 bases between them. The CDR3 contains 16 residues. The table came from immunoSEQ multiplex PCR; TCRdb's copy has only in-frame clones and leaves some out. The table has 250,000 to 300,000 clones, around 87% seen once. V usage is TRBV19 and J usage is TRBJ2-1; D is uncertain. Source: peripheral blood, taken in a trial of Ad26.COV2.S vaccine versus placebo. The origin of this receptor is a person aged 18-60 years who received the Ad26.COV2.S COVID-19 vaccine or a placebo. The CDR3 region is CASSIGGVSSYNEQFF. The CDR3 DNA follows: TGTGCCAGTAGTATAGGAGGCGTTAGCTCCTACAATGAGCAGTTCTTC.